This TCR beta chain was obtained from a study of shared clonotypes between healthy human individuals. Clones were sequenced by immunoSEQ multiplex PCR, and TCRdb holds only the in-frame ones, with some missing. This sample yields about 820,000 clones, of which 80% to 95% are seen a single time; nearly 25% belongs to the top ten. From germline, CDR1 is SGHAT and CDR2 FQDESV (reference sequence). This CDR3 spans 17 amino acids. Trimming shortened V by 0 bases and J by 5 bases, and 17 bases separated the two germline ends. The naive CD8 subset, CD45RO-negative cells positively selected for CCR7, excluded terminally differentiated effector memory CD45RA+ cells.

The clonotype was recovered from a man aged 25-45 years in good health. The chain couples TRBV11-1 to TRBJ2-1; D is unclear. Sequenced sample: naive CD8+ T cells sorted from blood. CDR3 in DNA: TGTGCCAGCAGCTTAGCTCAGTTAGGCATCCCAAACAATGAGCAGTTCTTC. Protein: CASSLAQLGIPNNEQFF.